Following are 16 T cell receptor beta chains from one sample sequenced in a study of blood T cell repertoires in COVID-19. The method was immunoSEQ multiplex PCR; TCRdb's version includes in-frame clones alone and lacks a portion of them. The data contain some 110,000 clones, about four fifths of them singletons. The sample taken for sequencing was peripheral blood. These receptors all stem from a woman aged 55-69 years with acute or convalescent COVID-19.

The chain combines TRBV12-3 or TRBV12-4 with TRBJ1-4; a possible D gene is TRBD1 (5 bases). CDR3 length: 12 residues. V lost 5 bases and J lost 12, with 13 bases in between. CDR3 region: CASSTRRGELFF. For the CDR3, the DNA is TGTGCCAGCAGTACCCGCCGGGGGGAACTGTTTTTT.

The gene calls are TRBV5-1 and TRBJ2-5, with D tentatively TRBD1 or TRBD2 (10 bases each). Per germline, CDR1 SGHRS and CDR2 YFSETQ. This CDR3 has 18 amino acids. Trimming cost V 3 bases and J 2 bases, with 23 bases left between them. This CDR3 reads CASSWTGGSGRPQETQYF. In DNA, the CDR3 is TGCGCCAGCAGCTGGACAGGGGGTAGCGGGAGGCCACAAGAGACCCAGTACTTC.

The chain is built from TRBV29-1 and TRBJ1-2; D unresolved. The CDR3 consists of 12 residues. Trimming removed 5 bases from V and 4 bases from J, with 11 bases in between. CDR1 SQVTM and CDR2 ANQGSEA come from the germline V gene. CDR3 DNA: TGCAGCGTTCTCCCGTCGGGCTATGGCTACACCTTC. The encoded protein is CSVLPSGYGYTF.

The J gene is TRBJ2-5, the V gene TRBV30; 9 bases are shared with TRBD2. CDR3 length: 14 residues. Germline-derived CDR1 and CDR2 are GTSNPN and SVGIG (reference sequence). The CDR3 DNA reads TGTGCTCTGGAGAGGGTAGCGGGAGTCGAGACCCAGTACTTC. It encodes CALERVAGVETQYF.

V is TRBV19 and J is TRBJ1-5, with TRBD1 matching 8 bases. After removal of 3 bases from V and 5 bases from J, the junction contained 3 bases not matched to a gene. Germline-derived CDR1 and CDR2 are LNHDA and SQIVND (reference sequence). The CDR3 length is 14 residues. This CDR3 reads CASSIQGAYQPQHF. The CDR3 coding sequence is TGTGCCAGTAGTATCCAGGGGGCTTATCAGCCCCAGCATTTT.

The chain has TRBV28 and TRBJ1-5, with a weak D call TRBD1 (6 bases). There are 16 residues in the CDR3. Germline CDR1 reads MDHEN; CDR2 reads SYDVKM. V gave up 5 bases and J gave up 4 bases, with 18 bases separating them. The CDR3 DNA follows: TGTGCCAGCAGTCCTCAGGGGAGGGGGATAAATCAGCCCCAGCATTTT. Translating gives CASSPQGRGINQPQHF.

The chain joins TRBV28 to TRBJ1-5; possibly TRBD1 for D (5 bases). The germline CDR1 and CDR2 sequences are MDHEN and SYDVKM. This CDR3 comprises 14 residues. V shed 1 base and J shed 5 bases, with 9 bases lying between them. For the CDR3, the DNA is TGTGCCAGCAGTTTATCCAGGGATGATCAGCCCCAGCATTTT. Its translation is CASSLSRDDQPQHF.

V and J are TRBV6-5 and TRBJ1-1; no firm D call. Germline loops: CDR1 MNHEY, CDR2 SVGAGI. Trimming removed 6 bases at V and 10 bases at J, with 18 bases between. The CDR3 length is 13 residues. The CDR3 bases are TGTGCCAGCAGCCCCCGCGGACGAGGAGGAGCTTTCTTT. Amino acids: CASSPRGRGGAFF.

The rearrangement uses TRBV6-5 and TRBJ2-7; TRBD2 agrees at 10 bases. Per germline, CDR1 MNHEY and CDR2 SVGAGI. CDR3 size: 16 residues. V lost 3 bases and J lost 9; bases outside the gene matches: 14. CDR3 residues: CASSYFGASGSSGQYF. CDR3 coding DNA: TGTGCCAGCAGTTATTTCGGGGCTAGCGGGAGCTCCGGGCAGTACTTC.

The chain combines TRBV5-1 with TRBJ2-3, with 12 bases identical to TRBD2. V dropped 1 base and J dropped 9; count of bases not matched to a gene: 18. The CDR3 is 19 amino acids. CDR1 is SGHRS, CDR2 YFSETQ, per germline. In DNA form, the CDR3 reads TGCGCCAGCAGCTTGAGACTAGCGGGGGTGGGAAGTCCTTTGGACACGCAGTATTTT. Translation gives CASSLRLAGVGSPLDTQYF.

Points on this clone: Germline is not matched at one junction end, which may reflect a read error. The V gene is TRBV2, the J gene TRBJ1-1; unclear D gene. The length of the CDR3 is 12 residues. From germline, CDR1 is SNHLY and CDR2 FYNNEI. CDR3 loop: CASRPANAEAFF. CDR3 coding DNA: TGTGCCAGCAGGCCCGCGAACGCTGAAGCTTTCTTT.

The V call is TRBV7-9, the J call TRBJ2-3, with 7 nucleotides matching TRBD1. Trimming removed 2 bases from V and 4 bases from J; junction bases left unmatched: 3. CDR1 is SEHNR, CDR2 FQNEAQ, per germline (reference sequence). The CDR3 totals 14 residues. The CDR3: CASSLKGAADTQYF. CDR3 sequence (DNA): TGTGCCAGCAGCTTAAAGGGGGCGGCAGATACGCAGTATTTT.

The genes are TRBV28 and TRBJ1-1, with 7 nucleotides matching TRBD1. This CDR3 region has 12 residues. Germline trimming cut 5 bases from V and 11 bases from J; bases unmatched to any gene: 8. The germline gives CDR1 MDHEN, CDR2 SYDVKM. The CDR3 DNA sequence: TGTGCCAGCAGTAATGACGACAGGGCCGCTTTCTTT. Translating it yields CASSNDDRAAFF.

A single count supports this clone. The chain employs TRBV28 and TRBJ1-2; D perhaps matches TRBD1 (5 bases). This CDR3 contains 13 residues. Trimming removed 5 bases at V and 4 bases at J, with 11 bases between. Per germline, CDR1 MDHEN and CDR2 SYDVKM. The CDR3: CASSGTFVYGYTF. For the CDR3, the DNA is TGTGCCAGCAGTGGGACTTTTGTCTATGGCTACACCTTC.

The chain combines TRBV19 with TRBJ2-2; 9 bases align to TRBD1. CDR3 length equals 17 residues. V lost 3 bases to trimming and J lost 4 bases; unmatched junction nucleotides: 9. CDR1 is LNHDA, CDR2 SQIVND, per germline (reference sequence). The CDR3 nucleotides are TGTGCCAGTAGTATCGGAAACAGGGGGCTTAGCACCGGGGAGCTGTTTTTT. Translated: CASSIGNRGLSTGELFF.

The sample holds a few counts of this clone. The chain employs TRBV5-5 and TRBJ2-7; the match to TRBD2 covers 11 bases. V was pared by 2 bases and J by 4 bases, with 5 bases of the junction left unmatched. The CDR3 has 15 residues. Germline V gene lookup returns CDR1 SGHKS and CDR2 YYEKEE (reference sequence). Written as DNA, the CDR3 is TGTGCCAGCAGCTTACTAGCGGGAGAGGTATACGAGCAGTACTTC. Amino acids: CASSLLAGEVYEQYF.